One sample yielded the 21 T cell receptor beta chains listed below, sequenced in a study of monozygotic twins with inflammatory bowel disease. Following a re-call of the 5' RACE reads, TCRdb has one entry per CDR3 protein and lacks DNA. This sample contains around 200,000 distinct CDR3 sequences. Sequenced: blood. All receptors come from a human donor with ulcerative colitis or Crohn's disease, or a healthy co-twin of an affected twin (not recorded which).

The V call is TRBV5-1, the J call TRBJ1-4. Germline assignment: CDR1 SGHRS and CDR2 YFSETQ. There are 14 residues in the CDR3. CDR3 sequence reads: CASSSGSANEKLFF.

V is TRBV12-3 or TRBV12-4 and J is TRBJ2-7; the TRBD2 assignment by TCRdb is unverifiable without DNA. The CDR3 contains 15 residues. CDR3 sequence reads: CASSRLGTSGYEQYF.

The CDR3 loop reads CASSFSTGMLETQYF. The genes are TRBV7-8 and TRBJ2-5; no DNA is available, so the TRBD1 call from TCRdb remains unchecked. Germline values: CDR1 SGHVS, CDR2 FQNEAQ. This CDR3 has 15 residues.

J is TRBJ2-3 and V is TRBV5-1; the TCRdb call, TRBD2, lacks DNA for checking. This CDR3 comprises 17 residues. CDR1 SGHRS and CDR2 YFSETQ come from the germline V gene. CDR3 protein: CASSESPSPPSTDTQYF.

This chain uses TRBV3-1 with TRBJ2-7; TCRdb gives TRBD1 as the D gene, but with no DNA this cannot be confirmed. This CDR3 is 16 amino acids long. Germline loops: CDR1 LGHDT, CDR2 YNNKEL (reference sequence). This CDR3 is CASSQVGGLGFYEQYF.

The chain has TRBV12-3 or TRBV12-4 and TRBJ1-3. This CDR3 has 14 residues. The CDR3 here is CASSLLGFGNTIYF.

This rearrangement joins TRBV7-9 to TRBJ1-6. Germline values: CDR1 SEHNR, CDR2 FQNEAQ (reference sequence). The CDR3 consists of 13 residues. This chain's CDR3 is CASSLAANSPLHF. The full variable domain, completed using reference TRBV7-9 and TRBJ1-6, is DTGVSQNPRHKITKRGQNVTFRCDPISEHNRLYWYRQTLGQGPEFLTYFQNEAQLEKSRLLSDRFSAERPKGSFSTLEIQRTEQGDSAMYLCASSLAANSPLHFGNGTRLTVT.

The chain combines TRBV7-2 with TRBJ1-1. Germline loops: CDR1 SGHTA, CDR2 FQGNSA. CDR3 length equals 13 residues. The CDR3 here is CASSPMRLGEAFF. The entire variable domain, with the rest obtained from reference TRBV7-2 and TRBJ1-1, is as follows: GAGVSQSPSNKVTEKGKDVELRCDPISGHTALYWYRQSLGQGLEFLIYFQGNSAPDKSGLPSDRFSAERTGGSVSTLTIQRTQQEDSAVYLCASSPMRLGEAFFGQGTRLTVV.

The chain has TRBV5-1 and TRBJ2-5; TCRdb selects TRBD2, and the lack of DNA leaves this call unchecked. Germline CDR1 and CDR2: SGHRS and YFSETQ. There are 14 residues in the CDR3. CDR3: CASGLRADQETQYF.

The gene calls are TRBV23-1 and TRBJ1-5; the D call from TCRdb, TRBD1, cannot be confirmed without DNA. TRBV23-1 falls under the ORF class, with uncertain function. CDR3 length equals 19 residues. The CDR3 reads CASSHPNRGERYSNQPQHF.

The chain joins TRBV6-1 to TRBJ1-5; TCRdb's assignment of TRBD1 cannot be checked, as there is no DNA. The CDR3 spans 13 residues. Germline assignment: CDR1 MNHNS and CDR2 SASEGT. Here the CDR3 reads CASSGTGVQPQHF.

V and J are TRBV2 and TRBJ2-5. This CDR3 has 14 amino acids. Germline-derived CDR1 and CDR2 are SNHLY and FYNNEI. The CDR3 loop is CASSELSLQETQYF.

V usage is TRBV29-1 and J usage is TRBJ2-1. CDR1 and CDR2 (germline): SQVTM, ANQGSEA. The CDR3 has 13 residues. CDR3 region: CSVWSNPYNEQFF.

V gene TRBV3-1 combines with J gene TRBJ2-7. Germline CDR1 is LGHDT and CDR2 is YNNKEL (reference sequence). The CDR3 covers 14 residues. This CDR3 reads CASSPWAGLYEQYF.

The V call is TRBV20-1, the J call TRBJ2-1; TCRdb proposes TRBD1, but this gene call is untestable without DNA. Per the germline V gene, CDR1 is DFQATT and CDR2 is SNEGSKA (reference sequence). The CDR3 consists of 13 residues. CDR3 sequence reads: CSARIPGVGEQFF.

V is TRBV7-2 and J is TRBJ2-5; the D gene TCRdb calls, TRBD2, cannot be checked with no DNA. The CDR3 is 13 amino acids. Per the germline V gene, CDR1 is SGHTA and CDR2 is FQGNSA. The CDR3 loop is CASRNRLAETQYF.

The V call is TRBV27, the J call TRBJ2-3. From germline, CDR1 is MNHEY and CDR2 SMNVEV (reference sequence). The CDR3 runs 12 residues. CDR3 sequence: CASRWGTDTQYF.

The CDR3 loop is CASSYGGVGVSGNTIYF. V gene TRBV6-5 combines with J gene TRBJ1-3; as DNA is missing, the TRBD1 call by TCRdb cannot be tested. The germline CDR1 and CDR2 sequences are MNHEY and SVGAGI. The CDR3 is made up of 17 amino acids.

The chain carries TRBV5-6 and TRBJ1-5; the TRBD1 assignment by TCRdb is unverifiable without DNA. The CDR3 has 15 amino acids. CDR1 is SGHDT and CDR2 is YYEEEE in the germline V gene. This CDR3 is CASSPGGGLNQPQHF.

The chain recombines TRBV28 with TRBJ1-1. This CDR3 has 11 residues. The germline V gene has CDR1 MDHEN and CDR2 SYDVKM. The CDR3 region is CASTSTYEAFF.

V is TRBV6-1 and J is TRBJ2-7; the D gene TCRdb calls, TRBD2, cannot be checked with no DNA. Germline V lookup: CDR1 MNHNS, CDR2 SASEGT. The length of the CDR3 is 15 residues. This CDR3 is CASSPGTSASYEQYF.